The 24 T cell receptor beta chains listed next were all sequenced from one sample in a study of T cell repertoires in cytomegalovirus infection. One entry per CDR3 protein results from TCRdb running MiXCR on the reads. The data show 450,000 to 550,000 distinct CDR3 sequences, more than 15% seen once. Input material: CD8+ T cells from PBMCs. The receptors here all came from a human donor in good health (CMV status not recorded). Some clones in this sample may be carry-over from other donors' samples.

The chain is built from TRBV9 and TRBJ1-2; D is undetermined. The V gene lost 0 bases and the J gene lost 4 bases, with 13 bases spanning the gap. The germline V gene has CDR1 SGDLS and CDR2 YYNGEE. The CDR3 runs to 15 residues. CDR3 coding DNA: TGTGCCAGCAGCGTAGGGGGTTGGTTAAGCTATGGCTACACCTTC. Translated, it gives CASSVGGWLSYGYTF.

This clonotype was recorded many times. This chain links TRBV7-2 with TRBJ1-1, with D possibly matching TRBD1 (5 bases). CDR1 is SGHTA and CDR2 is FQGNSA in the germline V gene. The V end was cut by 1 base, the J end by 3 bases, with 15 bases between. The CDR3 has 16 residues. The CDR3 is CASSLGPVGPYTEAFF. In DNA, the CDR3 is TGTGCCAGCAGCTTAGGACCGGTGGGGCCTTACACTGAAGCTTTCTTT.

This rearrangement joins TRBV10-3 to TRBJ2-1, with 12 bases identical to TRBD2. The CDR3 runs to 14 residues. CDR1 is ENHRY and CDR2 is SYGVKD in the germline V gene. Trimming cost V 5 bases and J 5 bases; bases outside gene matches: 1. The CDR3 nucleotides are TGTGCCATCAGTCTAGCGGGAGGGGACAATGAGCAGTTCTTC. Amino acid sequence: CAISLAGGDNEQFF.

This clonotype was counted between two and nine times. This rearrangement joins TRBV5-1 to TRBJ2-5, with TRBD1 matching 7 bases. The length of the CDR3 is 14 residues. Germline CDR1 and CDR2: SGHRS and YFSETQ. The V segment lost 4 bases and the J segment 2 bases; nucleotides outside the gene matches: 5. CDR3 in DNA: TGCGCCAGCAGCCCGGACAGGTTACAAGAGACCCAGTACTTC. Translation: CASSPDRLQETQYF.

V gene TRBV7-9 combines with J gene TRBJ2-1, with TRBD2 identical over 8 bases. This CDR3 is built from 14 residues. The V segment lost 5 bases and the J segment 4 bases; nucleotides outside the gene matches: 4. From germline, CDR1 is SEHNR and CDR2 FQNEAQ (reference sequence). The CDR3 spells CASSPRLAYNEQFF. The CDR3 DNA is TGTGCCAGCAGCCCCAGACTAGCGTACAATGAGCAGTTCTTC.

This clonotype was counted only a few times. The chain uses TRBV19 and TRBJ1-1, with TRBD1 matching 11 bases. V gave up 7 bases and J gave up 6 bases; unmatched junction bases: 4. The CDR3 covers 13 residues. Germline values: CDR1 LNHDA, CDR2 SQIVND (reference sequence). In DNA, the CDR3 is TGTGCCAGTATTTGGACAGGGGGCTCTGAAGCTTTCTTT. As protein: CASIWTGGSEAFF.

This clonotype was picked up a small number of times. The chain carries TRBV9 and TRBJ2-1, with 10 bases lining up with TRBD2. V lost 4 bases and J lost 7; bases outside the gene matches: 14. Germline CDR1 SGDLS, CDR2 YYNGEE. This CDR3 has 17 residues. The CDR3 nucleotides read TGTGCCAGCAGCCGCCCTCCCGGACTAGCGGTTACGAATGAGCAGTTCTTC. Residues: CASSRPPGLAVTNEQFF.

J is TRBJ2-7 and V is TRBV13, with D possibly matching TRBD2 (5 bases). This CDR3 is built from 14 residues. The V gene's germline CDR1 is PRHDT and CDR2 FYEKMQ (reference sequence). V was cut by 1 base and J by 2 bases, with 9 bases left in between. CDR3 sequence: CASSLAAGTYEQYF. The CDR3 DNA is TGTGCCAGCAGCTTAGCCGCGGGCACCTACGAGCAGTACTTC.

The chain recombines TRBV5-1 with TRBJ1-4; D gene ambiguous. CDR1 is SGHRS and CDR2 is YFSETQ in the germline V gene. Trimming removed 0 bases from V and 7 bases from J, with 13 bases in between. This CDR3 is 15 amino acids long. This CDR3 is CASSLGWKTGEKLFF. In nucleotides, the CDR3 is TGCGCCAGCAGCTTGGGCTGGAAAACCGGTGAAAAACTGTTTTTT. The variable domain in full, with the rest retrieved from reference TRBV5-1 and TRBJ1-4, is KAGVTQTPRYLIKTRGQQVTLSCSPISGHRSVSWYQQTPGQGLQFLFEYFSETQRNKGNFPGRFSGRQFSNSRSEMNVSTLELGDSALYLCASSLGWKTGEKLFFGSGTQLSVL.

The chain has TRBV20-1 and TRBJ1-5; D not certain. The V end lost 5 bases, the J end lost 0 bases, and 17 bases lay between the germline ends. This CDR3 spans 16 amino acids. The germline CDR1 and CDR2 sequences are DFQATT and SNEGSKA (reference sequence). The CDR3 loop reads CSAPRSLEASNQPQHF. The CDR3 nucleotides are TGCAGTGCTCCCCGGTCCCTGGAGGCTAGCAATCAGCCCCAGCATTTT.

This clonotype was seen a few times. The V gene is TRBV5-6, the J gene TRBJ2-3, with 10 bases identical to TRBD1. This CDR3 spans 16 amino acids. J was trimmed by 0 bases and V by 2 bases; bases with no gene match: 3. Germline V gene sequence: CDR1 SGHDT, CDR2 YYEEEE. This CDR3 is CASSFGTGASTDTQYF. The CDR3 nucleotides read TGTGCCAGCAGCTTCGGGACAGGGGCGAGCACAGATACGCAGTATTTT.

The table lists this clonotype with many counts. This chain joins TRBV7-9 and TRBJ1-4; D is unclear. This CDR3 spans 15 amino acids. Trimming removed 4 bases from V and 7 bases from J, with 16 bases in between. CDR1 is SEHNR and CDR2 is FQNEAQ in the germline V gene (reference sequence). CDR3 sequence: CASSWGRREGEKLFF. In DNA, the CDR3 is TGTGCCAGCAGCTGGGGTAGGAGGGAAGGTGAAAAACTGTTTTTT. The full variable domain, its missing parts supplied by reference TRBV7-9 and TRBJ1-4, is DTGVSQNPRHKITKRGQNVTFRCDPISEHNRLYWYRQTLGQGPEFLTYFQNEAQLEKSRLLSDRFSAERPKGSFSTLEIQRTEQGDSAMYLCASSWGRREGEKLFFGSGTQLSVL.

The sample holds many counts of this clonotype. Here the CDR3 DNA reads TGTGCCAGCAGCCTCCCCTCTCTGGAGTCACCCCTCCACTTT. Protein: CASSLPSLESPLHF. The genes are TRBV6-6 and TRBJ1-6; no clear D. The germline gives CDR1 MNHNY, CDR2 SVGAGI (reference sequence). CDR3 length: 14 amino acids. The germline V and J ends were trimmed by 6 bases and 10 bases, with 16 bases remaining between them.

This clonotype has a count of ten or more. The chain has TRBV28 and TRBJ1-5; D is perhaps TRBD1 (5 bases). CDR3 size: 15 residues. Germline CDR1 reads MDHEN; CDR2 reads SYDVKM. Between the trimmed V and J ends, which lost 11 bases and 0 bases, there was a span of 17 bases. CDR3 coding DNA: TGTGCCGGACATGCAGGGACGGGTAGCAATCAGCCCCAGCATTTT. Its translation: CAGHAGTGSNQPQHF.

This chain joins TRBV12-3 or TRBV12-4 and TRBJ1-1; 7 bases align to TRBD1. This CDR3 contains 12 residues. Trimming cost V 8 bases and J 4 bases; bases outside gene matches: 4. Here the CDR3 DNA reads TGTGCCAGCGGACAGGCGATCACTGAAGCTTTCTTT. Translated: CASGQAITEAFF.

This clonotype was seen ten or more times. This chain uses TRBV7-6 with TRBJ2-2, with D unresolved. Trimming pared 3 bases from V and 4 bases from J, leaving 12 bases between. CDR1 is SGHVS, CDR2 FNYEAQ, per germline. The CDR3 has 15 amino acids. This CDR3 reads CASSFVTPRTGELFF. In DNA form, the CDR3 reads TGTGCCAGCAGCTTTGTGACCCCCCGCACCGGGGAGCTGTTTTTT.

This clonotype occurred a few times. The V and J genes are TRBV5-6 and TRBJ2-1; D remains unclear. The germline V gene encodes CDR1 SGHDT and CDR2 YYEEEE. The CDR3 consists of 12 residues. Trimming stripped 4 bases from V and 9 bases from J, with 11 bases between. CDR3 DNA: TGTGCCAGCAGCCTAGGTGGGTTTGAGCAGTTCTTC. Protein sequence: CASSLGGFEQFF.

This clonotype was seen only a few times. This chain links TRBV27 with TRBJ1-2; D is undetermined. This CDR3 spans 13 amino acids. Trimming pared 6 bases from V and 5 bases from J, leaving 13 bases between. Germline V lookup: CDR1 MNHEY, CDR2 SMNVEV (reference sequence). DNA for the CDR3: TGTGCCAGCAGGCCTGGACGGGAATATGGCTACACCTTC. This gives the protein CASRPGREYGYTF.

This clonotype was detected ten times or more. The J gene is TRBJ1-2, the V gene TRBV28; D is perhaps TRBD1 (5 bases). The germline CDR1 and CDR2 sequences are MDHEN and SYDVKM. The CDR3 contains 13 residues. The germline V and J ends were trimmed by 3 bases and 4 bases, with 9 bases remaining between them. CDR3 residues: CASSFQGLYGYTF. The CDR3 nucleotides are TGTGCCAGCAGTTTCCAGGGCCTCTATGGCTACACCTTC.

This clonotype has at least ten counts. V usage is TRBV7-9 and J usage is TRBJ2-4; TRBD1 or TRBD2 may be the D gene (5 bases each). Germline V gene data show CDR1 as SEHNR and CDR2 as FQNEAQ (reference sequence). There are 16 residues in the CDR3. Trimming shortened V by 5 bases and J by 0 bases, and 14 bases separated the two germline ends. CDR3: CASSPGTLIAKNIQYF. The CDR3 region has the DNA TGTGCCAGCAGCCCAGGGACGTTAATAGCCAAAAACATTCAGTACTTC. Looking up the rest from reference TRBV7-9 and TRBJ2-4 gives the full variable domain: DTGVSQNPRHKITKRGQNVTFRCDPISEHNRLYWYRQTLGQGPEFLTYFQNEAQLEKSRLLSDRFSAERPKGSFSTLEIQRTEQGDSAMYLCASSPGTLIAKNIQYFGAGTRLSVL.

This chain uses TRBV5-5 with TRBJ2-5, with D unresolved. Trimming left V 0 bases short and J 2 bases short, with 8 bases between. The V gene's germline CDR1 is SGHKS and CDR2 YYEKEE (reference sequence). The CDR3 contains 14 residues. The DNA for the CDR3 is TGTGCCAGCAGCTTGGAACACACTCAAGAGACCCAGTACTTC. It encodes CASSLEHTQETQYF.

V usage is TRBV19 and J usage is TRBJ2-3; 9 bases are a match to TRBD1. Trimming removed 11 bases from V and 3 bases from J; junction bases left unmatched: 6. The CDR3 consists of 13 residues. Germline assignment: CDR1 LNHDA and CDR2 SQIVND (reference sequence). The CDR3 nucleotides are TGTGCCTCCTGGACAGGGGTAACAGATACGCAGTATTTT. Translating it yields CASWTGVTDTQYF.

This clonotype was counted only a few times. The chain employs TRBV5-1 and TRBJ2-7; D may be TRBD1 (5 bases). The CDR3 has 14 residues. Trimming took 0 bases from V and 4 from J, leaving 11 bases between them. The germline gives CDR1 SGHRS, CDR2 YFSETQ. In nucleotides, the CDR3 is TGCGCCAGCAGCTTGGAAGGACACGTTTACGAGCAGTACTTC. Translated: CASSLEGHVYEQYF.

A note on this clonotype: A much larger clone differs by one base, so this may be a read error. The chain carries TRBV6-2 or TRBV6-3 and TRBJ2-1; TRBD2 agrees at 12 bases. This CDR3 contains 16 residues. Germline V gene sequence: CDR1 MNHEY, CDR2 SVGEGT. Trimming at V came to 0 bases and at J to 11 bases, leaving 8 bases not matched to a gene. The CDR3 reads CASSYSTSGSGNKQFF. As DNA, the CDR3 is TGTGCCAGCAGTTACTCGACTAGCGGGAGTGGGAATAAGCAGTTCTTC.